Listed below are T cell receptor beta chains from one sample, sequenced in a study of CD8 T cells in ankylosing spondylitis. Using its own MiXCR run on the 5' RACE reads, TCRdb lists one record per CDR3 protein. This sample has 250,000 to 400,000 distinct CDR3 sequences, with 11% found just once. Sequencing was performed on blood, either unsorted or a sorted T cell fraction (not recorded which). The origin of the receptors is a female donor with ankylosing spondylitis or in good health (not recorded which). CDR3s include the opening cysteine and the closing phenylalanine or tryptophan. D genes are given only for firm matches. Expanded clones are given a class, and other clones once, few, many or no size at all.

d_gene: NA; j_gene: TRBJ2-5; abundance: many; v_gene: TRBV29-1; CDR3nt: TGCAGCGTAAGGACGGGGGAGACCCAGTACTTC; CDR3aa: CSVRTGETQYF
d_gene: TRBD1; j_gene: TRBJ2-7; abundance: many; v_gene: TRBV5-1; CDR3nt: TGCGCCAGCAGAGGTGTCGCCGGACAGGGGACATCCTACGAGCAGTACTTC; CDR3aa: CASRGVAGQGTSYEQYF
d_gene: TRBD2; j_gene: TRBJ2-1; abundance: many; v_gene: TRBV6-2/TRBV6-3; CDR3nt: TGTGCCAGCAGTTACTCGAGTAAGGGGACTAGCGGGAGCTACAATGAGCAGTTCTTC; CDR3aa: CASSYSSKGTSGSYNEQFF
d_gene: NA; j_gene: TRBJ2-1; abundance: many; v_gene: TRBV12-3/TRBV12-4; CDR3nt: TGTGCCAGCAGTTTATCTTCAATAATTGAGTTCTTC; CDR3aa: CASSLSSIIEFF
d_gene: TRBD1; j_gene: TRBJ2-1; abundance: many; v_gene: TRBV29-1; CDR3nt: TGCAGCGTTCCGGGACAGGCGTTGTACAATGAGCAGTTCTTC; CDR3aa: CSVPGQALYNEQFF
d_gene: TRBD2; j_gene: TRBJ2-2; abundance: few; v_gene: TRBV7-9; CDR3nt: TGTGCCAGCAGCTCCCTTAGCGGGAGAGGCACCGGGGAGCTGTTTTTT; CDR3aa: CASSSLSGRGTGELFF
d_gene: TRBD2; j_gene: TRBJ2-3; abundance: NA; v_gene: TRBV27; CDR3nt: TGTGCCAGCCCCACCCTAGCGGGCCCCTTCGCAGATACGCAGTATTTT; CDR3aa: CASPTLAGPFADTQYF
d_gene: NA; j_gene: TRBJ1-2; abundance: many; v_gene: TRBV11-2; CDR3nt: TGTGCCAGCAACTTTTTGGGGCGCGGCTACACCTTC; CDR3aa: CASNFLGRGYTF
d_gene: NA; j_gene: TRBJ1-5; abundance: NA; v_gene: TRBV30; CDR3nt: TGTGCCTGGAGTGACTGGGGCAATCAGCCCCAGCATTTT; CDR3aa: CAWSDWGNQPQHF
d_gene: NA; j_gene: TRBJ2-3; abundance: many; v_gene: TRBV3-1; CDR3nt: TGTGCCAGCAGCCAAGAAGCGGCTCCTGGAAAGTATTTT; CDR3aa: CASSQEAAPGKYF
d_gene: TRBD1; j_gene: TRBJ2-1; abundance: few; v_gene: TRBV5-5; CDR3nt: TGTGCCAGCAACACAGGGGGAGGACTAAGGTTCAATGAGCAGTTCTTC; CDR3aa: CASNTGGGLRFNEQFF
d_gene: TRBD2; j_gene: TRBJ2-5; abundance: few; v_gene: TRBV4-3; CDR3nt: TGCGCCAGCAGCCAAGGGAGACTAGCGGGATTGAAAGAGACCCAGTACTTC; CDR3aa: CASSQGRLAGLKETQYF